This T cell receptor (beta chain) was found in a study of CD8 T cells in Susac syndrome. Study-wide background: There were Susac syndrome patients who were therapy-naive at blood draw, others on corticosteroids, and others on intravenous immunoglobulin alone.

CDR1 and CDR2 (germline): SQVTM, ANQGSEA. The CDR3 has 13 residues. The V and J ends lost 7 bases and 6 bases, in that order; junction bases with no gene match: 9. A quantity of about 0.5 to 1 ug RNA underwent reverse transcription using random hexamers. TCRdb used MiXCR to reprocess the immunoSEQ multiplex PCR reads, holding one entry per CDR3 protein. This table holds roughly 250,000 distinct CDR3 sequences, 90% to 96% found once. Sequencing of TCR beta drew on CD8+ and CD4+ T cells from blood. Sequencing input: CD4+ T cells from PBMCs. The chain is built from TRBV29-1 and TRBJ2-7, with 10 bases that match TRBD1. The receptor's source is a human donor with Susac syndrome. The CDR3 protein is CSAGDRGQGEQYF. The CDR3 DNA follows: TGCAGCGCCGGGGACAGGGGACAAGGCGAGCAGTACTTC.